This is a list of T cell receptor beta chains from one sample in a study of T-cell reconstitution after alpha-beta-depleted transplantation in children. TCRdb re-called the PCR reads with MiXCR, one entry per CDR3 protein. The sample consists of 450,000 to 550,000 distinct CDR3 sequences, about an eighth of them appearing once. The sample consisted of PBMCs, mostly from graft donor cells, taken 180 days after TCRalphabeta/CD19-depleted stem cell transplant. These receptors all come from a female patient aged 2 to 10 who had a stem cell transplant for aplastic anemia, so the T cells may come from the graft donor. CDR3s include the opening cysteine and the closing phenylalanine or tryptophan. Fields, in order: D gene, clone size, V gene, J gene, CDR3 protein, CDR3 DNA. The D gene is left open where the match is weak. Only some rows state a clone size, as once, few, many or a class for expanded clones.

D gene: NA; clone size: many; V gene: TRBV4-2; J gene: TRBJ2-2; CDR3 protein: CASSQGGDTGELFF; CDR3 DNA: TGTGCCAGCAGCCAAGGGGGGGACACCGGGGAGCTGTTTTTT
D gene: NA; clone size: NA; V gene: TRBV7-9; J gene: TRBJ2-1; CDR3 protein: CASSLRSGEGNEQFF; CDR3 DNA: TGTGCCAGCAGCTTAAGGTCGGGAGAGGGCAATGAGCAGTTCTTC
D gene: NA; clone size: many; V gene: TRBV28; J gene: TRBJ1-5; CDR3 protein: CASRLGGPIGQPQHF; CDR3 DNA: TGTGCCAGCCGACTAGGAGGGCCAATAGGTCAGCCCCAGCATTTT
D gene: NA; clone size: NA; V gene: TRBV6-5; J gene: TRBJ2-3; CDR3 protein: CASSYSPGTDTQYF; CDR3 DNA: TGTGCCAGCAGTTACTCGCCAGGCACAGATACGCAGTATTTT
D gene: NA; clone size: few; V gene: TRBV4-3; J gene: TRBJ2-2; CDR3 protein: CASSLRDIYTGELFF; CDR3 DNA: TGCGCCAGCAGCCTCCGGGACATCTACACCGGGGAGCTGTTTTTT
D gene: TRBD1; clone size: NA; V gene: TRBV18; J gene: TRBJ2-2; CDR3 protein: CASSPRRTGSSNTGELFF; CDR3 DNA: TGTGCCAGCTCACCACGTAGGACAGGAAGCTCGAACACCGGGGAGCTGTTTTTT
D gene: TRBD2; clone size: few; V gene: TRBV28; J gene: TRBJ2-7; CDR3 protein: CAANAGTSYYEQYF; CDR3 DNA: TGTGCCGCTAACGCCGGGACTAGCTACTACGAGCAGTACTTC
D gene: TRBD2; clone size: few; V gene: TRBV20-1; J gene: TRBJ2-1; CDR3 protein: CSALHRGLANEQFF; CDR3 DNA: TGCAGTGCTCTTCATCGGGGACTAGCGAATGAGCAGTTCTTC
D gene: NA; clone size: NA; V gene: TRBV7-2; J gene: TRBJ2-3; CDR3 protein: CASSLAGPEGSTDTQYF; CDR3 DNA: TGTGCCAGCAGCTTAGCAGGGCCGGAAGGGAGCACAGATACGCAGTATTTT
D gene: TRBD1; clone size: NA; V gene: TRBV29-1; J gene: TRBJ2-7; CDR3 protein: CSVSRDRGYEQYF; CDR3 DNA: TGCAGCGTTTCCCGGGACAGGGGTTACGAGCAGTACTTC
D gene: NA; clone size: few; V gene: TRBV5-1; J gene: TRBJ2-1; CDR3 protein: CASSSLQGQLNNEQFF; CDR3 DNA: TGCGCCAGCAGCTCCTTACAGGGTCAGCTGAACAATGAGCAGTTCTTC
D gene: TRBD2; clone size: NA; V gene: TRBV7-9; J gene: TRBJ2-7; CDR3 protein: CASSLSGGSSYEQYF; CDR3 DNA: TGTGCCAGCAGCTTATCGGGAGGGAGCTCCTACGAGCAGTACTTC
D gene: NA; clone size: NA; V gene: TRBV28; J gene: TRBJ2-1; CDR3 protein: CASSLVTSSVPYNEQFF; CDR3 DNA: TGTGCCAGCAGTTTGGTAACCTCTAGCGTCCCCTACAATGAGCAGTTCTTC
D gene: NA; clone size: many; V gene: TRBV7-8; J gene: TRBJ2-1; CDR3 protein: CASSLTTPFFGNEQFF; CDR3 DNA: TGTGCCAGCAGCTTAACTACGCCTTTCTTTGGAAATGAGCAGTTCTTC
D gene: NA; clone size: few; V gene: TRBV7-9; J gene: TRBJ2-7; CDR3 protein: CASSNRDNYEQYF; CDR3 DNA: TGTGCCAGCAGCAACCGGGACAACTACGAGCAGTACTTC
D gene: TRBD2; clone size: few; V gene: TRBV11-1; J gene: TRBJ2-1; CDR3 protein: CASSLAATSGRFRYNEQFF; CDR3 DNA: TGTGCCAGCAGCTTAGCGGCTACTAGCGGGAGGTTTAGGTACAATGAGCAGTTCTTC
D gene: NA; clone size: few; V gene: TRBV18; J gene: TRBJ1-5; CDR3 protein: CASSPGGLLNQPQHF; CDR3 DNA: TGTGCCAGCTCACCAGGGGGATTACTCAATCAGCCCCAGCATTTT
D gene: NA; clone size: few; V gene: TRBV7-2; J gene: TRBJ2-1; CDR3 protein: CASSLRLPGNEQFF; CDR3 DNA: TGTGCCAGCAGCTTAAGACTCCCTGGGAATGAGCAGTTCTTC
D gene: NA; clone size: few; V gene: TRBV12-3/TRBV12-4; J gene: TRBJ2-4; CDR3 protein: CASSLTVRAKNIQYF; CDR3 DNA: TGTGCCAGCAGTTTGACAGTCAGGGCCAAAAACATTCAGTACTTC
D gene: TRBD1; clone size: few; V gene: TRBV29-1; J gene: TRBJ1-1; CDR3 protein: CSVDARGQGAFF; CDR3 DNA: TGCAGCGTTGATGCCAGGGGGCAAGGAGCTTTCTTT
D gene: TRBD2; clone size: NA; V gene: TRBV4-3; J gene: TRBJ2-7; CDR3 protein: CASSQAWLAGEPISYEQYF; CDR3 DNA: TGCGCCAGCAGCCAAGCGTGGTTAGCGGGGGAACCGATCTCCTACGAGCAGTACTTC
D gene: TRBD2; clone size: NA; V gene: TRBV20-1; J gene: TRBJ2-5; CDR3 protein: CSAPGLAWKETQYF; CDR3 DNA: TGCAGTGCCCCGGGACTAGCGTGGAAAGAGACCCAGTACTTC
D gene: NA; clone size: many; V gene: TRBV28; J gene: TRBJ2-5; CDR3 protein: CASSLPLGAETQYF; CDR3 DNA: TGTGCCAGCAGTTTACCACTCGGGGCGGAGACCCAGTACTTC
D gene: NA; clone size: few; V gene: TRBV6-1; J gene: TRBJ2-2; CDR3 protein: CASSPLGDTGELFF; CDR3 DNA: TGTGCCAGCAGCCCCCTTGGGGACACCGGGGAGCTGTTTTTT
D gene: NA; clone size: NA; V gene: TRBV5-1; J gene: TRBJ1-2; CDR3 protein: CASSLDRVWGYTF; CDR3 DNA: TGCGCCAGCAGCTTGGACAGGGTGTGGGGCTACACCTTC
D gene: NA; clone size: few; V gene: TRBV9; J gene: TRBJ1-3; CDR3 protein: CASSVDGVYYSGNTIYF; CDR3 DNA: TGTGCCAGCAGCGTAGACGGTGTGTATTACTCTGGAAACACCATATATTTT
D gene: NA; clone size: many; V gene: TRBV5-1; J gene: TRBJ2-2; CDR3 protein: CASSLIQNTGELFF; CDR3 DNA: TGCGCCAGCAGCTTGATTCAGAACACCGGGGAGCTGTTTTTT
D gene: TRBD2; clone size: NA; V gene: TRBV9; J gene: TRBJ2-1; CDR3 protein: CASSVKLGGGDSYNEQFF; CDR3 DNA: TGTGCCAGCAGCGTAAAGCTGGGGGGAGGGGACTCCTACAATGAGCAGTTCTTC
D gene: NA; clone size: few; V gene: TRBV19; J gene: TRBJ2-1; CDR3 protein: CASSISGSEYNEQFF; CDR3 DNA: TGTGCCAGTAGTATCTCAGGATCTGAGTACAATGAGCAGTTCTTC
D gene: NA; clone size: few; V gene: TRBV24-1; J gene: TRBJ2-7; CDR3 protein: CATSPSGTHDSYEQYF; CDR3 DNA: TGTGCCACCAGTCCTTCCGGGACGCACGATTCCTACGAGCAGTACTTC
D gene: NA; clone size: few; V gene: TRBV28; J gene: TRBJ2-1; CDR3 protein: CASSLFQGQGEQFF; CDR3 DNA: TGTGCCAGCAGTTTATTTCAGGGACAAGGGGAGCAGTTCTTC
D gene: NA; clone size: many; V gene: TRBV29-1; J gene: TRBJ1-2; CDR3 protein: CSVEIRNYGYTF; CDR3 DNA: TGCAGCGTAGAGATCCGTAACTATGGCTACACCTTC
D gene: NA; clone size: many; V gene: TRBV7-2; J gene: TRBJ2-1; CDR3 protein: CASSLQGDLYNEQFF; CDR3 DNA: TGTGCCAGCAGCTTACAGGGGGACTTATACAATGAGCAGTTCTTC
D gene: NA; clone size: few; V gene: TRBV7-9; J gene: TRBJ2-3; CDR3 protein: CASSTMDRPDSTDTQYF; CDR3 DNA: TGTGCCAGCAGCACAATGGACAGACCTGATAGCACAGATACGCAGTATTTT
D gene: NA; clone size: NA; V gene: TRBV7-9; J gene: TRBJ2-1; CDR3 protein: CASSIVVGGNNEQFF; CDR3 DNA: TGTGCCAGCAGTATAGTAGTTGGCGGCAACAATGAGCAGTTCTTC
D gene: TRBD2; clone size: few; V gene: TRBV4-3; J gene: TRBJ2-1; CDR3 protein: CASSQEWEGNFYNEQFF; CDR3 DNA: TGCGCCAGCAGCCAAGAATGGGAGGGCAACTTCTACAATGAGCAGTTCTTC
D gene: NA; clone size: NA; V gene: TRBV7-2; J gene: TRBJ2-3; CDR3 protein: CASSFRWGTDTQYF; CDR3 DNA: TGTGCCAGCAGCTTCCGCTGGGGGACAGATACGCAGTATTTT
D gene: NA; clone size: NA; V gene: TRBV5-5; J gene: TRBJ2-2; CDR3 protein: CASSLPSGVFSGELFF; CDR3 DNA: TGTGCCAGCAGCTTGCCTTCAGGGGTGTTTTCCGGGGAGCTGTTTTTT
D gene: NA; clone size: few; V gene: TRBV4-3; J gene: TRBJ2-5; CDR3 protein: CASSQDRFQETQYF; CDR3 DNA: TGCGCCAGCAGCCAAGATCGCTTCCAAGAGACCCAGTACTTC
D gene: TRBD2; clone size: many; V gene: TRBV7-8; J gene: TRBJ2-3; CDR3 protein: CASSPWEGTDTQYF; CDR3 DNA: TGTGCCAGCAGCCCATGGGAGGGTACAGATACGCAGTATTTT
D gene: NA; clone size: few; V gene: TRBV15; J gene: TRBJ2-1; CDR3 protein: CATSRAGGLSSYNEQFF; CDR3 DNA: TGTGCCACCAGCAGAGCGGGGGGCCTGAGCTCCTACAATGAGCAGTTCTTC
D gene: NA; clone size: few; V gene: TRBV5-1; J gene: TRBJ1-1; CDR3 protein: CASSRWGATPMNTEAFF; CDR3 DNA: TGCGCCAGCAGCCGGTGGGGGGCGACCCCCATGAACACTGAAGCTTTCTTT
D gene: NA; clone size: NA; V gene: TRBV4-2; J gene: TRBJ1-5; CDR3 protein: CASSQDQLRQPQHF; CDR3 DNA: TGTGCCAGCAGCCAAGATCAATTAAGGCAGCCCCAGCATTTT
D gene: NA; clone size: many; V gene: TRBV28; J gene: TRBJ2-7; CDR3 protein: CASTPSGSTYEQYF; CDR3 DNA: TGTGCCAGCACTCCCTCTGGGTCTACCTACGAGCAGTACTTC
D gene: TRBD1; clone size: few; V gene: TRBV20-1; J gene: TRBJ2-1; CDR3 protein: CSASDHRGIYNEQFF; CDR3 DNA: TGCAGTGCTAGCGATCACAGGGGTATCTACAATGAGCAGTTCTTC
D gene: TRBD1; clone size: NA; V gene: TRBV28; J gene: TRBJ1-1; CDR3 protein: CASTGDRIVAFF; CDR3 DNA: TGTGCCAGCACTGGGGACAGGATAGTAGCTTTCTTT
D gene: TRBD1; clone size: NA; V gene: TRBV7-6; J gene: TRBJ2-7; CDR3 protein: CASSPGTGGWGPYEQYF; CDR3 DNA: TGTGCCAGCAGCCCCGGGACAGGGGGCTGGGGCCCCTACGAGCAGTACTTC
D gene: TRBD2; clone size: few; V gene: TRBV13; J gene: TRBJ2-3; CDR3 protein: CASSLASGLADTQYF; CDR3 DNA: TGTGCCAGCAGCTTGGCTAGCGGCCTCGCAGATACGCAGTATTTT
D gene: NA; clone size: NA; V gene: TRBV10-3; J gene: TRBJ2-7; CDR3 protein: CAISESREYTYEQYF; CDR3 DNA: TGTGCCATCAGTGAGTCTCGCGAGTACACCTACGAGCAGTACTTC
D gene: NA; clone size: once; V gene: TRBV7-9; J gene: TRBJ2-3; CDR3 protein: CASSLAAPSRGLF; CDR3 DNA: TGTGCCAGCAGCTTAGCTGCGCCATCCCGCGGCCTTTTT
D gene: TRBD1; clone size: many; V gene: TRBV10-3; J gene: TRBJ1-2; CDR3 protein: CAISDGFSRTGSYGYTF; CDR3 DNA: TGTGCCATCAGTGATGGATTTTCTCGGACAGGTTCATATGGCTACACCTTC
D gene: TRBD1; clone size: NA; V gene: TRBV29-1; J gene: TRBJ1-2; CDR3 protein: CSVGQENGYTF; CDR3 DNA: TGCAGCGTCGGACAGGAGAATGGCTACACCTTC
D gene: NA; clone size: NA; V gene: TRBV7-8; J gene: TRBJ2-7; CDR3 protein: CASSLGRNSYEQYF; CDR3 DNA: TGTGCCAGCAGCTTAGGAAGGAATTCCTACGAGCAGTACTTC
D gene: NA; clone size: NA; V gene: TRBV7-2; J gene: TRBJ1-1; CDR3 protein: CASSRGSGRVNTEAFF; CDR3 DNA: TGTGCCAGCAGCAGGGGATCGGGACGGGTGAACACTGAAGCTTTCTTT
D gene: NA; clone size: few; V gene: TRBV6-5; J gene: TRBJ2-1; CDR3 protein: CASSYSIRQGNDEQFF; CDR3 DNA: TGTGCCAGCAGTTACTCGATTCGGCAGGGTAATGATGAGCAGTTCTTC